This T cell receptor (beta chain) comes out of a study of Ad26.COV2.S vaccination and SARS-CoV-2 variants. Whole-study findings and limits: TCR breadth and depth estimates may have understated total T cell responses.

V lost 3 bases to trimming and J lost 5 bases; unmatched junction nucleotides: 15. The V gene's germline CDR1 is LNHDA and CDR2 SQIVND (reference sequence). The CDR3 runs to 18 residues. Indicated treatment: around 19 received Ad26.COV2.S at low or high dose, single or two shots; about five received placebo; per-sample allocation not given. Each sample was drawn 63 days after the first injection (of vaccine or placebo). Regarding this clone: Its matching antigen is unknown.

The data were produced by immunoSEQ multiplex PCR, yet TCRdb's version contains in-frame clones alone and is incomplete. The table includes about 350,000 clones, roughly 85% detected once. The chain joins TRBV19 to TRBJ2-3; TRBD2 matches 9 bases. The input for sequencing was peripheral blood, taken in a trial of Ad26.COV2.S vaccine versus placebo. The clonotype originates from a person between 18 and 65 years old who received the Ad26.COV2.S COVID-19 vaccine or a placebo. The CDR3 region has the DNA TGTGCCAGTAGTATTCGCGGGAGGGCGGCTAGCGGGAAAGATACGCAGTATTTT. Translated: CASSIRGRAASGKDTQYF.